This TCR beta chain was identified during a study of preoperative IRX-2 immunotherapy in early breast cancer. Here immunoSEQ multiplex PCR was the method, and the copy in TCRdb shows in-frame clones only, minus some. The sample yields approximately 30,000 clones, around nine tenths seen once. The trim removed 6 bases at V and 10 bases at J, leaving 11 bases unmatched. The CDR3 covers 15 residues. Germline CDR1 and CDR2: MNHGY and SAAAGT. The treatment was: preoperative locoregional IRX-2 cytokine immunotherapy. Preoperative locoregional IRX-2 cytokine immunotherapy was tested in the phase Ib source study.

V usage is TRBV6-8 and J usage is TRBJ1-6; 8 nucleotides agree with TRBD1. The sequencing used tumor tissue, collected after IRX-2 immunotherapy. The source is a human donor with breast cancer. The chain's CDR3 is CASSNTQGAGSPLHF. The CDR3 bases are TGTGCCAGCAGCAATACCCAGGGGGCAGGATCACCCCTCCACTTT.